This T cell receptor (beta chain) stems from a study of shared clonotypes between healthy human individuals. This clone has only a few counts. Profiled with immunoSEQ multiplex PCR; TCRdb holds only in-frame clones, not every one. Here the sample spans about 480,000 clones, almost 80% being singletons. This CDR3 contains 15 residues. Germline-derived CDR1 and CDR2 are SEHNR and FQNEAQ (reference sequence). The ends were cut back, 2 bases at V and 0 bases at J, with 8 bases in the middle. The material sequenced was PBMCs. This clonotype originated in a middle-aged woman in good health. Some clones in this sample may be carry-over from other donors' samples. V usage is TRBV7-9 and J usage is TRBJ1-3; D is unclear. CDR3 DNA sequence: TGTGCCAGCAGCTTATCGCCGAACTCTGGAAACACCATATATTTT. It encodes CASSLSPNSGNTIYF.